This T cell receptor (beta chain) emerged from a study of radiotherapy plus CTLA-4 blockade in lung cancer. Germline V lookup: CDR1 LNHNV, CDR2 YYDKDF (reference sequence). V gave up 5 bases and J gave up 4 bases, with 13 bases separating them. The CDR3 consists of 14 residues. Profiling relied on immunoSEQ multiplex PCR, and the TCRdb table lists in-frame clones only, not all of them. Altogether around 70,000 clones are present, about four fifths being singletons, with the ten largest covering about 4%. The gene calls are TRBV15 and TRBJ2-3; D is perhaps TRBD2 (6 bases). This specimen consisted of peripheral blood, obtained from a patient treated with radiotherapy plus ipilimumab. This TCR derives from a human donor with non-small cell lung cancer who had a partial response to radiotherapy plus ipilimumab. CDR3 sequence reads: CATSPGAGPDTQYF. DNA for the CDR3: TGTGCCACCAGCCCGGGAGCTGGGCCAGATACGCAGTATTTT.